This T cell receptor (beta chain) was identified in a study of regulatory T cells in long-lasting Graves disease (dated by TCRdb to 2020 to 2023). Study-wide context: Newly diagnosed Graves' disease patients had taken antithyroid drugs for less than 3 months. Peripheral blood TCR sequencing and RNA sequencing compared persistent Graves' disease patients with newly diagnosed Graves' disease patients. The study was registered as a clinical trial and conducted in China. A total of 33 samples were covered by TCR sequencing, comprising 13 persistent and 20 newly diagnosed Graves' disease patients.

The library was generated by multiplex PCR. Sequencing relied on an Illumina HiSeq 4000. TCR beta libraries were built with iRepertoire HTBI primers and Arm-PCR amplification of CDR3 regions. Before sequencing, the PCR products underwent gel purification. The source study handled its data this way. Gene usage analysis of CDR3 amino acid clonotypes relied on the roughly 58 TRBV and about 15 TRBJ segments identified across samples. Filtered high-quality paired reads were merged into contigs using COPE and FqMerger. Contigs were aligned with BLAST to IMGT TRBV, TRBD and TRBJ reference genes, and CDR3 was defined per IMGT. Clonotypes above 0.1% frequency were classified as highly expanded clones. Repertoire diversity was measured by Shannon entropy, and V-J evenness by the Gini coefficient. Clonotypes shared by more than one individual were considered public. The public reads were quality trimmed at Q25 with fastp and then assembled into clones with MiXCR by TCRdb, keeping productive beta chains. Under each unique CDR3 protein, matching rows form one entry showing the most common genes and DNA. The V and J calls follow TCRdb's processing rather than the paper's. The sample contains 360,000 or so distinct CDR3 sequences, 12% of them found a single time. 18% of the sample goes to the ten largest clones.

The meaning of the sample's time point label: newly diagnosed GD, antithyroid drugs for less than 3 months. For both TCR sequencing and RNA sequencing, RNA was extracted from PBMCs using TRIzol. The diagnosis of Graves' disease was made according to American Thyroid Association guidelines. Patients were recruited from an endocrinology department in Xi'an, China. Each patient gave approximately 10 milliliters of peripheral blood, collected in an EDTA anticoagulant tube. Ficoll Paque Plus density gradient separation was used to isolate PBMCs, and no additional T cell sorting was done. An Agilent 2100 Bioanalyzer and agarose gel were used to check RNA quality, and a NanoDrop 2000 was used to measure RNA concentration. On the study overall, not on this receptor specifically: TRBV28, TRBJ1-2 and TRBJ2-5 were preferentially used in persistent disease, while TRBV20-1 and TRBJ2-1 were favored in newly diagnosed disease. Sequencing and analysis were limited to the TCR beta chain. The study examined only peripheral blood because the primary lesion, thyroid tissue, could not be accessed. Persistent Graves' disease patients showed lower TCR Shannon entropy and fewer highly expanded clones than newly diagnosed patients, suggesting clonal expansion. The small sample size was acknowledged by the authors as a limitation that may reduce accuracy. Patients with persistent disease shared more public clonotypes (approximately 2,500) than newly diagnosed patients did (nearly 1,000).

Spanning cysteine to phenylalanine, the CDR3 consists of 15 amino acids. Of all the DNA, just the CDR3 is kept, 45 bases in frame from base 1. The trim is 5 bases for V and 0 bases for J, with a gap of 12 bases between the germline ends. CDR1 and CDR2 are read off the germline V gene (reference sequence) as LNHNV and YYDKDF. This clonotype was seen a few times. It lacks a known antigen. Base qualities are not recorded, but no much larger clone differs from it by a single base. These data were likewise used in another study, on T cells in Graves' hyperthyroidism and ophthalmopathy. As noted in the second study: Graves' hyperthyroidism was defined as stable when no progression to ophthalmopathy occurred over 18 months of follow-up. Hyperthyroidism patients were newly diagnosed, with disease duration under 2 months, and aged 18 to 65 years. Patients with uncontrolled infections, other autoimmune diseases, pregnancy or lactation were excluded. Diagnoses were based on clinical symptoms, serum thyroxine and TRAb, thyroid ultrasound and orbital computed tomography. A first-round RT-PCR of the TCR CDR3 used the HTBI primer set with the Qiagen OneStep RT-PCR kit. Most expanded thyroid clonotypes (frequency above 0.001) were also detected in blood, suggesting blood repertoires may reflect thyroid immune responses. A model built on a 13 V-J signature distinguished ophthalmopathy from stable hyperthyroidism, reaching about 88% sensitivity and around 81% specificity in cross-validation and 80%/75% in testing. In validation, progression to ophthalmopathy was predicted by the model with almost 71% sensitivity and nearly 75% specificity, a median of approximately 6.5 months before onset. TCR V-J signatures able to tell the groups apart were searched for in a discovery cohort of about a hundred patients, of whom over 40 had Graves' ophthalmopathy and around 58 had stable Graves' hyperthyroidism. An independent validation cohort of fewer than 20 hyperthyroidism patients and roughly 16 patients who later progressed to ophthalmopathy tested prospective prediction of ophthalmopathy. The roughly 90 discovery patients were divided at random into training and test sets in a 7:3 ratio. In addition, the study compared T-cell repertoires in thyroid tissue and in blood from several Graves' hyperthyroidism patients. Following sampling, methimazole starting at 30 mg daily was given to hyperthyroidism patients, and high-dose intravenous methylprednisolone was given to ophthalmopathy patients. Libraries were constructed in a second round of multiplex PCR, after which size selection and purification were carried out. Sequencing of the libraries was done on an Illumina HiSeq2000 using paired-end 100 bp reads. SOAPnuke was used to process the raw data, removing reads that contained adapters or uncalled bases, had a mean Phred below 15, or lacked an exact match to the constant primer or identifier. COPE v1.2.5 was used to merge the high-quality paired reads, and each unique nucleotide sequence was defined as a clonotype. MiTCR v1.1 was used to align clonotypes to the IMGT TRBV, TRBD and TRBJ reference segments. The analysis included only V-J combinations with a frequency above 0.0001, which together covered around 99% of the repertoires. A TCS score was defined as the ratio between F50 (clonal expansion) and ExV (chaos), using BLOSUM62-based TCRdist between CDR3 peptides within each V-J. Welch's t-statistics and random forest reduced around 520 V-J features to fewer than 15, which were used in a naive Bayes classifier (R e1071). No statistical method was used to set the sample size in advance, and investigators knew the group allocation. The paper describes TCR Vbeta CDR3 sequencing of 120 to 150 peripheral blood samples, made up of 43 ophthalmopathy patients, around 78 hyperthyroidism patients and 17 progressor patients.

This chain is built from TRBV15 and TRBJ2-3, with no reliable assignment of the D segment. The source material was peripheral blood mononuclear cells (PBMCs), sampled at new diagnosis, from a patient treated with antithyroid drugs. The sequence derives from a young woman with Graves disease. Donor details come from another sample of the same person, matched by shared clones. The CDR3 corresponds to CATSRVGTSTDTQYF. In nucleotide form, the sequence is TGTGCCACCAGCCGCGTGGGTACTAGCACAGATACGCAGTATTTT.